These 9 T cell receptor beta chains originate from one sample sequenced in a study of PD-1 blockade in classical Hodgkin lymphoma. Regarding time point: cycle 4 day 1 (C4D1), after more than 5 weeks of nivolumab. Every patient had relapsed following autologous stem cell transplantation, and cohorts differed in brentuximab vedotin exposure. The assay was immunoSEQ multiplex PCR, and TCRdb's table has in-frame clones only and misses some. The sample has fewer than 95,000 clones, approximately 86% seen once. The specimen comprised peripheral blood mononuclear cells (PBMCs), sampled before the fourth cycle of nivolumab. Receptors were obtained from a human donor with classical Hodgkin lymphoma.

The chain has TRBV7-2 and TRBJ2-2; the D is unclear. There are 13 residues in the CDR3. V lost 2 bases to trimming and J lost 5 bases, with 6 bases between them. Germline V gives CDR1 SGHTA, CDR2 FQGNSA. CDR3 in amino acids: CASSLSWTGELFF. The CDR3 DNA is TGTGCCAGCAGCTTATCATGGACCGGGGAGCTGTTTTTT.

Here the CDR3 reads CAISGTASNTEAFF. The CDR3 nucleotides are TGTGCCATCAGTGGGACAGCTTCGAACACTGAAGCTTTCTTT. The chain couples TRBV10-3 to TRBJ1-1; a possible D gene is TRBD1 (6 bases). V lost 4 bases, J lost 1 base, and 10 bases lay in between. The CDR3 length is 14 residues. The germline V gene has CDR1 ENHRY and CDR2 SYGVKD.

The V call is TRBV10-3, the J call TRBJ2-1, with 13 bases that match TRBD2. Losses at the gene ends were 2 bases for V and 12 bases for J; bases not matched to a gene: 7. The CDR3 consists of 15 residues. Germline CDR1 reads ENHRY; CDR2 reads SYGVKD. The CDR3 here is CAISEDSTSGRVQFF. CDR3 in DNA: TGTGCCATCAGTGAGGACTCAACTAGCGGGAGGGTGCAGTTCTTC.

The V call is TRBV9, the J call TRBJ2-5, with D maybe TRBD2 (5 bases). Germline V gives CDR1 SGDLS, CDR2 YYNGEE. CDR3 length: 14 amino acids. Trimming took off 6 bases at V and 2 bases at J, with 14 bases between the two ends. This chain's CDR3 is CASTSRPGQETQYF. CDR3 nucleotide sequence: TGTGCCAGCACCTCCCGACCGGGGCAAGAGACCCAGTACTTC.

The J gene is TRBJ2-6, the V gene TRBV7-2; perhaps TRBD1 as D (6 bases). The germline V gene encodes CDR1 SGHTA and CDR2 FQGNSA. The V end lost 8 bases, the J end lost 4 bases, and 15 bases lay between the germline ends. The CDR3 contains 15 residues. The CDR3 nucleotides read TGTGCCAGCCGGGCGAGGGGGACCGGGGCCAACGTCCTGACTTTC. It specifies CASRARGTGANVLTF.

This chain uses TRBV5-1 with TRBJ2-2; 9 bases match TRBD2. Trimming at V came to 3 bases and at J to 6 bases, leaving 9 bases not matched to a gene. The germline V gene has CDR1 SGHRS and CDR2 YFSETQ. There are 16 residues in the CDR3. For the CDR3, the DNA is TGCGCCAGCAGCTCCGCGGGAGGGTGGTTTGCCGGGGAGCTGTTTTTT. Translating gives CASSSAGGWFAGELFF.

Concerning this clone itself: This sample also contains other DNA sequences that code for the same CDR3. The chain combines TRBV2 with TRBJ1-1; no clear D gene. Germline V gives CDR1 SNHLY, CDR2 FYNNEI. V lost 7 bases and J lost 1, with 7 bases in between. The CDR3 length is 12 residues. The CDR3 nucleotides are TGTGCCAGCAACCGGCAGAACACTGAAGCTTTCTTT. It translates to CASNRQNTEAFF.

This clone was counted between two and nine times. The V and J genes are TRBV7-2 and TRBJ1-1, with TRBD1 identical over 7 bases. Germline lookup yields CDR1 SGHTA and CDR2 FQGNSA. V lost 5 bases to trimming and J lost 1 base; unmatched junction nucleotides: 7. This CDR3 comprises 15 residues. The CDR3 here is CASSRRQGWNTEAFF. CDR3 DNA: TGTGCCAGCAGCAGAAGACAGGGATGGAACACTGAAGCTTTCTTT. The full variable domain, rest sourced from reference TRBV7-2 and TRBJ1-1, is GAGVSQSPSNKVTEKGKDVELRCDPISGHTALYWYRQSLGQGLEFLIYFQGNSAPDKSGLPSDRFSAERTGGSVSTLTIQRTQQEDSAVYLCASSRRQGWNTEAFFGQGTRLTVV.

This chain joins TRBV7-8 and TRBJ1-2; 8 bases are shared with TRBD1. The CDR3 contains 14 residues. Germline-derived CDR1 and CDR2 are SGHVS and FQNEAQ. J lost 6 bases, V lost 5 bases, and 8 bases had no gene match. The CDR3 loop reads CASSDRTGTDGYTF. CDR3 coding DNA: TGTGCCAGCAGCGACCGGACAGGGACGGATGGCTACACCTTC.